This T cell receptor (beta chain) was recorded in a study of OX40 agonist ivuxolimab in advanced cancers. Study details: Allowance was made for prior anti-PD-1, anti-PD-L1 or anti-CTLA-4 therapy, and roughly 40% had some.

Trimming cost V 3 bases and J 0 bases, with 8 bases left between them. The germline V gene encodes CDR1 KGHSH and CDR2 LQKENI. CDR3 size: 14 residues. The method was immunoSEQ multiplex PCR; TCRdb's version includes in-frame clones alone and lacks a portion of them. The sample contains around 70,000 clones, 65% to 85% of which appear only once. Autoimmune disease history or systemic immunosuppression led to patients being barred. Blood draws occurred at baseline, cycle 4 day 1, and cycle 7 day 1. This clone has a handful of counts. The sample in question was CD4+ or CD8+ T cells sorted from blood, obtained in a trial of the OX40 agonist ivuxolimab. The sequence derives from an adult with an advanced solid tumor such as melanoma, head and neck, liver or kidney cancer. V is TRBV18 and J is TRBJ1-2; no reliable D call. The CDR3 DNA reads TGTGCCAGCTCACCGCTGCAAGCTAACTATGGCTACACCTTC. It yields the protein CASSPLQANYGYTF. The variable domain in full, completed from reference TRBV18 and TRBJ1-2, reads NAGVMQNPRHLVRRRGQEARLRCSPMKGHSHVYWYRQLPEEGLKFMVYLQKENIIDESGMPKERFSAEFPKEGPSILRIQQVVRGDSAAYFCASSPLQANYGYTFGSGTRLTVV.